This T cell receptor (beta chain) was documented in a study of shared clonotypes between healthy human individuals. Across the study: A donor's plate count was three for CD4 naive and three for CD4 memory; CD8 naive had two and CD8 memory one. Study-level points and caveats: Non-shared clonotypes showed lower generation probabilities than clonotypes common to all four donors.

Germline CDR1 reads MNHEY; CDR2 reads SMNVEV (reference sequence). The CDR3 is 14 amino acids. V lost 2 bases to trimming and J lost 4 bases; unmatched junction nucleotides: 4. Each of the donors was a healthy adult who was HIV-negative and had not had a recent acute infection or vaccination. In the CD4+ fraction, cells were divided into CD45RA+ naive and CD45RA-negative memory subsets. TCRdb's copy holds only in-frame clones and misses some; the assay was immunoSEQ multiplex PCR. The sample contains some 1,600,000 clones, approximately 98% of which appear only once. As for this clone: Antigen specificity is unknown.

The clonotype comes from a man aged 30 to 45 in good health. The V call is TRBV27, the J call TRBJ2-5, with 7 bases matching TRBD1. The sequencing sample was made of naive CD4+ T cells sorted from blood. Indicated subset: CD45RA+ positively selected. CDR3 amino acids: CASSLDRDRETQYF. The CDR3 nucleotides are TGTGCCAGCAGTTTAGACAGGGATCGAGAGACCCAGTACTTC.